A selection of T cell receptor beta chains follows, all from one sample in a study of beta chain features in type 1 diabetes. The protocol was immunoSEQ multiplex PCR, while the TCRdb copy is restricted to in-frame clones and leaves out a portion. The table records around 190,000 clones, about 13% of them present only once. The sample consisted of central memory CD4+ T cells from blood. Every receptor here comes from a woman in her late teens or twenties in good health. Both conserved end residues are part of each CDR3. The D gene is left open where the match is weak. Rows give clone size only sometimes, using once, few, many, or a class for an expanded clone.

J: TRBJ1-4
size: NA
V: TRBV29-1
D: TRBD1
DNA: TGCAGCGCCGGAACAGGGGGCCGGGAAAAACTGTTTTTT
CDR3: CSAGTGGREKLFF

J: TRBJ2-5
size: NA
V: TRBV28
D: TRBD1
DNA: TGTGCCAGCAGAACAGGGGGTCTGGAGACCCAGTACTTC
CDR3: CASRTGGLETQYF

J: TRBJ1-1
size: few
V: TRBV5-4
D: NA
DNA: TGTGCCAGCAGCTTCGCGGGGGTGAACACTGAAGCTTTCTTT
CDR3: CASSFAGVNTEAFF

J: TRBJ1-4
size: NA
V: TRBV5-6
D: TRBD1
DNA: TGTGCCAGCAGCGGCAGGGGGCGGGTGATTTTAGGTGAAAAACTGTTTTTT
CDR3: CASSGRGRVILGEKLFF

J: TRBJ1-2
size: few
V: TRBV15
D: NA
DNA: TGTGCCACCAGCAGGTTCACAGACTATGGCTACACCTTC
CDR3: CATSRFTDYGYTF

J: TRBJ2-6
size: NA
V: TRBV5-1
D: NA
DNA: TGCGCCAGCAGCTCGGGGAACTCAGGGGCCAACGTCCTGACTTTC
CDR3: CASSSGNSGANVLTF

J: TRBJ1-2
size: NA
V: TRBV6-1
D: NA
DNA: TGTGCCAGCAGTGAAGGGAGACAGCTCTATGGCTACACCTTC
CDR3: CASSEGRQLYGYTF

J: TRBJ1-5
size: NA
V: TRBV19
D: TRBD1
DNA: TGTGCCAGCCTACCCCGACAGGGGAGTAATCAGCCCCAGCATTTT
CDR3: CASLPRQGSNQPQHF

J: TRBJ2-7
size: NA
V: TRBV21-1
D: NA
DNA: TGTGCCAGCAGGGAACAGGCGCCAAGATCCCCGGCCTACGAGCAGTACTTC
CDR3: CASREQAPRSPAYEQYF

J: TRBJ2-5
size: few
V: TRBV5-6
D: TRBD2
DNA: TGTGCCAGCAGCCTCAGCGGGAGGATTCAGCAAGAGACCCAGTACTTC
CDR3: CASSLSGRIQQETQYF

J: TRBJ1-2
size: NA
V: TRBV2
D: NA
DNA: TGTGCCAGCAGTGAAGACAGAGGGTTCTATGGCTACACCTTC
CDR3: CASSEDRGFYGYTF

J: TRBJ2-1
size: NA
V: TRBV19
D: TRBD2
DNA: TGTGCCAGTAGTTCGACTAGCGGTTCCTACAATGAGCAGTTCTTC
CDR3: CASSSTSGSYNEQFF

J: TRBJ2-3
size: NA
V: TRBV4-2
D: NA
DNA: TGTGCCAGCAGCCAAGACCAGCGGGCCACAGATACGCAGTATTTT
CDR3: CASSQDQRATDTQYF

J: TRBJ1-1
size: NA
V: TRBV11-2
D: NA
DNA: TGTGCCAGCAGCTTGAGCGCGAGATACGTGAACACTGAAGCTTTCTTT
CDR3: CASSLSARYVNTEAFF

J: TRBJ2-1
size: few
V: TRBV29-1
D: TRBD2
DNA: TGCAGCGTTGAAGGGGGGCTAGCGGGTACCTACAATGAGCAGTTCTTC
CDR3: CSVEGGLAGTYNEQFF

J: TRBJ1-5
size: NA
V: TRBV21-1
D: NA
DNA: TGTGCCAGCAGCAAAAGTTCGGGTTGTCAGCCCCAGCATTTT
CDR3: CASSKSSGCQPQHF

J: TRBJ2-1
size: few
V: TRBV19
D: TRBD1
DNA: TGTGCCAGCAGAACGACAGGGGCCCATCTCAATGAGCAGTTCTTC
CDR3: CASRTTGAHLNEQFF

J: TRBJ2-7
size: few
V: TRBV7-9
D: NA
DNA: TGTGCCAGCAGCCGCAGGGACTCGACAATTTACGAGCAGTACTTC
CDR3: CASSRRDSTIYEQYF

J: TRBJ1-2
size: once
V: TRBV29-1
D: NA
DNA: TGCAGCGCTGATTCACAGGGAGGGTACGGCTACACCTTC
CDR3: CSADSQGGYGYTF

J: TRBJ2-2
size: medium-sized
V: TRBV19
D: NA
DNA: TGTGCCAGTAGTATTACGGGGAACACCGGGGAGCTGTTTTTT
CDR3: CASSITGNTGELFF

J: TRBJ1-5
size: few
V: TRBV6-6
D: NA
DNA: TGTGCCAGCAGTATCGGGTCTCAGCCCCAGCATTTT
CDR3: CASSIGSQPQHF

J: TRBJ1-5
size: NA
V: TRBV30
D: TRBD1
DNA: TGTGCCTGGACTACCCGGACAGGGCCCTATCAGCCCCAGCATTTT
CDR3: CAWTTRTGPYQPQHF

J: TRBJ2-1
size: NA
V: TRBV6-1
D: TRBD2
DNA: TGTGCCAGCAGTGACAGGACTAGCGGGAGGGCCGATGAGCAGTTCTTC
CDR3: CASSDRTSGRADEQFF

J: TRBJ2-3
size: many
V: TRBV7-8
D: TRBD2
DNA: TGTGCCAGCAGCTTAGCAGCGGGACTTTTTTCGGCGCAGTATTTT
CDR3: CASSLAAGLFSAQYF

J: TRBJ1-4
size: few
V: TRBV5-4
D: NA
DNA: TGTGCCAGCAGCTTGGGACTGAGTAATGAAAAACTGTTTTTT
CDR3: CASSLGLSNEKLFF

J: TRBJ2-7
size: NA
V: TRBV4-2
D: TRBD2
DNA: TGTGCCAGCAGCCAGGGGCTAAAGGGAGGGCCCTACGAGCAGTACTTC
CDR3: CASSQGLKGGPYEQYF

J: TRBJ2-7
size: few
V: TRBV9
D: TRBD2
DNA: TGTGCCAGCAGCGTAGGACTAGCTGAGCCCTACGAGCAGTACTTC
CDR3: CASSVGLAEPYEQYF

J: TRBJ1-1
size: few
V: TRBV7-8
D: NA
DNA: TGTGCCAGCAGCTTTCAGGGGAACACTGAAGCTTTCTTT
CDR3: CASSFQGNTEAFF

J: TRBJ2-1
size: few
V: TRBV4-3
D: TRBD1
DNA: TGCGCCAGCAGCCAAGATCCCAGGGGGACACACAATGAGCAGTTCTTC
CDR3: CASSQDPRGTHNEQFF

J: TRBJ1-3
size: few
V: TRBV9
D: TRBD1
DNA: TGTGCCAGCAGCTCGGGACAGGGGGCAGGAAAAGTCTCTGGAAACACCATATATTTT
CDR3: CASSSGQGAGKVSGNTIYF

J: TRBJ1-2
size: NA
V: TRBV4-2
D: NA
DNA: TGTGCCAGCAGCCAAGATGGGCGCAACTATGGCTACACCTTC
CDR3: CASSQDGRNYGYTF

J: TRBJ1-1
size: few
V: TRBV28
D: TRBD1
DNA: TGTGCCAGCAGTTTAGGACAGGCGCCCACCCGCGGGGCTTTCTTT
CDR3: CASSLGQAPTRGAFF

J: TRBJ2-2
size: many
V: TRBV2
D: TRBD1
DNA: TGTGCCAGCAGAGGGACAGGGGCGAAGACCGGGGAGCTGTTTTTT
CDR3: CASRGTGAKTGELFF

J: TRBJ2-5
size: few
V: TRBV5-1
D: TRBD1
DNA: TGCGCCAGCAGCTTGGGGGGACAGGGGGCGCGAGAGACCCAGTACTTC
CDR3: CASSLGGQGARETQYF

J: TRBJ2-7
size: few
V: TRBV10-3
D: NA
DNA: TGTGCCATCGGGGTGAGGGACTGGTACGAGCAGTACTTC
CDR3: CAIGVRDWYEQYF

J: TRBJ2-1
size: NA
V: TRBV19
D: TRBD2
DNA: TGTGCCAGTAGTAAAGCCAGCGGGGGGAACAATGAGCAGTTCTTC
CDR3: CASSKASGGNNEQFF

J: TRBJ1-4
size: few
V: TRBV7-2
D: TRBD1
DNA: TGTGCCAGTCTACAGGGGGATGGTGAAAAACTGTTTTTT
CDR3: CASLQGDGEKLFF

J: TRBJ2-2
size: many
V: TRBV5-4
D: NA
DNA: TGTGCCAGCAGCTTGGACGGCGGGGAGCTGTTTTTT
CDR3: CASSLDGGELFF

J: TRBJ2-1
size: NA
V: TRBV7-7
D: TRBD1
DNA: TGTGCCAGCAGTCCCCGACAGGGTACCTACAATGAGCAGTTCTTC
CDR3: CASSPRQGTYNEQFF

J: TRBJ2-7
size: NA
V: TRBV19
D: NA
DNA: TGTGCCAGTAGTATATCACCCCCTGCGGAGCAGTACTTC
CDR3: CASSISPPAEQYF

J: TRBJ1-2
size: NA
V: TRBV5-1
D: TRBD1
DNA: TGCGCCAGCAGCCCAACCCCCGGGACAGGGGGCGCAGGGGCCTATGGCTACACCTTC
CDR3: CASSPTPGTGGAGAYGYTF

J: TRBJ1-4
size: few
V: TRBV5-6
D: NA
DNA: TGTGCCAGCAGCCCGACAGGACAAGAAGAAAAACTGTTTTTT
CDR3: CASSPTGQEEKLFF

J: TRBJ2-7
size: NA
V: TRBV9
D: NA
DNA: TGTGCCAGCAGCGTAGACGCCAGCCGAAAGGGGTACGAGCAGTACTTC
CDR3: CASSVDASRKGYEQYF

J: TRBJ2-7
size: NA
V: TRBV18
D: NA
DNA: TGTGCCAGCTCACCTTTGGCGGATCGACTTACCTACGAGCAGTACTTC
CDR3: CASSPLADRLTYEQYF

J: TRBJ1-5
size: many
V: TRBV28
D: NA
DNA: TGTGCCAGCAGTTTATGGGAACTGGGGGGTAATCAGCCCCAGCATTTT
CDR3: CASSLWELGGNQPQHF

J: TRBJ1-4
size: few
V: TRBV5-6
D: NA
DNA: TGTGCCAGCAGCTGGGGAGGTAGAGTTGAAAAACTGTTTTTT
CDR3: CASSWGGRVEKLFF

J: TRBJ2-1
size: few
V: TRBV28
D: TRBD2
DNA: TGTGCCAGCAGTTGGACTAGCGGAGACAATGAGCAGTTCTTC
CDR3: CASSWTSGDNEQFF

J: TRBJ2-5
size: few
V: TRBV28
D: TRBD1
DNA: TGTGCCAGCAGTTTATGGGGGTCGACAGGGGAGCAGTACTTC
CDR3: CASSLWGSTGEQYF

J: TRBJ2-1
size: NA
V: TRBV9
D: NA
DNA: TGTGCCAGCAGCGCCACCTCAGCCTACAATGAGCAGTTCTTC
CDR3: CASSATSAYNEQFF

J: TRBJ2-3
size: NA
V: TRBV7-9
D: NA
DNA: TGTGCCAGCAGCTTAGATCCTAGCACAGATACGCAGTATTTT
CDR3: CASSLDPSTDTQYF

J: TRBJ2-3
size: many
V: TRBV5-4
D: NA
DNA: TGTGCCAGCAGCTTTCTCAGCACAGATACGCAGTATTTT
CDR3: CASSFLSTDTQYF

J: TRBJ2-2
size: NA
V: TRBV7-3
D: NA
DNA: TGTGCCAGCAGCTCTACAGGGAAGGCCGGGGAGCTGTTTTTT
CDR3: CASSSTGKAGELFF

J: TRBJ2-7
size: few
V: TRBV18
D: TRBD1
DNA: TGTGCCAGCTCACCAGACCGGACAGGGAGCGAGCAGTACTTC
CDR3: CASSPDRTGSEQYF

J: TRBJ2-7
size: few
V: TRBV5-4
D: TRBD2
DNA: TGTGCCAGCAGCTTGGTACTACTAGCGGGAGGAATGGGCTCCTACGAGCAGTACTTC
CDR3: CASSLVLLAGGMGSYEQYF

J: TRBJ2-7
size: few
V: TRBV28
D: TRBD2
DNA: TGTGCCGCTAGCGGGAGGAGGTACGAGCAGTACTTC
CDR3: CAASGRRYEQYF

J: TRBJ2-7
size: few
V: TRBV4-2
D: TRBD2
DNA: TGTGCCAGCAGCCAAGATGAGGGCGGGAGAACCTACGAGCAGTACTTC
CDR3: CASSQDEGGRTYEQYF

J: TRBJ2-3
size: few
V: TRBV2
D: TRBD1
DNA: TGTGCCAGCAATAGGGACAGAACAGATACGCAGTATTTT
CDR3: CASNRDRTDTQYF

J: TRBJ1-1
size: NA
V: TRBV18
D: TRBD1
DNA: TGTGCCAGCTCACCTACAGGGGACACTCAAGCTTTCTTT
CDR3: CASSPTGDTQAFF

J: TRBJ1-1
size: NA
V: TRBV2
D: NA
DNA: TGTGCCAGCAGTCGAGCCTGGAACACTGAAGCTTTCTTT
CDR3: CASSRAWNTEAFF